This T cell receptor beta chain derives from a study of cytomegalovirus exposure and HLA in healthy donors. General study results and limits: Within a later analysis, the majority of CMV-associated TCR beta chains appeared HLA-restricted. Links to common viral pathogens appeared, in a later analysis, for several of the most significant clusters. Specificity of three CMV-associated chains for CMV antigens was verified in vitro.

Use of 60 Vbeta and 13 Jbeta primers characterized the PCR. Generated by immunoSEQ multiplex PCR, the TCRdb table keeps only in-frame clones and is missing some. The repertoire has around 76,000 clones, 55% to 80% of them found once; the top ten carry around 7.6%. Trimming took off 8 bases at V and 6 bases at J, with 13 bases between the two ends. Germline loops: CDR1 MRHNA, CDR2 SNTAGT. The CDR3 is 13 residues long. For this clone: Its antigen is unidentified.

The clonotype originates from a man in his forties in good health and CMV-seropositive. V usage is TRBV6-4 and J usage is TRBJ2-2, with TRBD1 as a possible D gene (6 bases). Sequenced: PBMCs. This CDR3 is CASGRTAAGELFF. The CDR3 bases are TGTGCCAGCGGAAGGACAGCGGCCGGGGAGCTGTTTTTT.